This paragraph reports one T cell receptor (beta chain). The data were obtained in a study of human T cells and chemical hapten exposure. MiXCR, run by TCRdb on the RACE reads, gives a single entry per CDR3 protein. The data hold 150,000 to 200,000 distinct CDR3 sequences, with under 30% observed a single time. Documented time point: patch test 3, about 24 weeks after DPC sensitization. Treatment: therapeutic diphenylcyclopropenone sensitization with weekly scalp DPC. The CDR3 sequence is 12 residues long. Germline loops: CDR1 DFQATT, CDR2 SNEGSKA (reference sequence). V was shortened by 3 bases and J by 4 bases, with 6 bases between the two germline ends.

The source material was whole blood, sampled in connection with sensitization to the hapten diphenylcyclopropenone (DPC). This rearrangement joins TRBV20-1 to TRBJ2-2; unclear D gene. This sequence originates from a woman between 40 and 50 years old with alopecia areata. Some clones in this sample may be carry-over from other donors' samples. CDR3 region: CSASRGTGELFF. In nucleotides, the CDR3 is TGCAGTGCTAGTCGCGGCACCGGGGAGCTGTTTTTT.